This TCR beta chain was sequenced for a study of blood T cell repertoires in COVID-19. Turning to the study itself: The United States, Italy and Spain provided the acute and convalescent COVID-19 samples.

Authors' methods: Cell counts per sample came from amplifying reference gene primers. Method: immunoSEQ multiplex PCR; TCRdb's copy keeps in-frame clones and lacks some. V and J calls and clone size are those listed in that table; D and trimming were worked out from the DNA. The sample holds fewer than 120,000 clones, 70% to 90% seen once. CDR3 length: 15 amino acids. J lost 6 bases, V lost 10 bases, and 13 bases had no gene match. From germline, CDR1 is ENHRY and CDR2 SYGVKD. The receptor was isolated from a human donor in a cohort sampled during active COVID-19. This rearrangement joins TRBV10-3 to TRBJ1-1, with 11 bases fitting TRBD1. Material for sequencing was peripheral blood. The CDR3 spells CATKGQGASGSEAFF. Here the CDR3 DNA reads TGTGCCACCAAAGGACAGGGGGCCTCGGGGTCTGAAGCTTTCTTT.